The TCR beta chain described here comes from a study of T cells in Graves' hyperthyroidism and ophthalmopathy (dated by TCRdb to between 2018 and 2021). Background on the whole study: Peripheral blood samples were taken at initial diagnosis, before any treatment was given. To identify TCR V-J signatures that set the groups apart, the researchers used a discovery cohort of 95 to 100 patients, made up of 43 with Graves' ophthalmopathy and 55 to 65 with stable Graves' hyperthyroidism. Whether ophthalmopathy could be predicted prospectively was tested in an independent validation cohort made up of roughly 19 hyperthyroidism patients plus 17 patients who later progressed to ophthalmopathy. The 90 to 100 discovery patients were randomly divided into training and test sets at a 7:3 ratio. The study also compared thyroid tissue and blood T-cell repertoires from five or six Graves' hyperthyroidism patients. After sampling, hyperthyroidism patients received methimazole starting at 30 mg daily, and ophthalmopathy patients received high-dose intravenous methylprednisolone. The paper reports TCR Vbeta CDR3 sequencing of approximately 130 peripheral blood samples: fewer than 50 ophthalmopathy, under 85 hyperthyroidism and around 17 progressor patients. Here is what the overall study found, with its caveats: No statistical method was used to fix the sample size in advance, and group allocation was not hidden from the investigators. In validation, the model predicted progression to ophthalmopathy a median of roughly 6.1 months before onset, with roughly 71% sensitivity and 72.22% specificity. A model built on a 13 V-J signature distinguished ophthalmopathy from stable hyperthyroidism, reaching around 87% sensitivity and 81.08% specificity in cross-validation and 80%/75% in testing. Most expanded thyroid clonotypes (frequency above 0.001) were also detected in blood, a finding suggesting that blood repertoires may reflect thyroid immune responses.

TCR beta CDR3 regions were amplified from RNA transcripts. A first-round RT-PCR of the TCR CDR3 used the HTBI primer set with the Qiagen OneStep RT-PCR kit. Libraries were constructed in a second round of multiplex PCR, after which size selection and purification were performed. Paired-end sequencing of the libraries was performed with 100 bp reads on an Illumina HiSeq2000. Per the source publication's procedure: SOAPnuke was used to process the raw data, throwing out any read that contained adapters or uncalled bases, had a mean Phred below 15, or lacked an exact constant-primer or identifier match. High-quality paired reads were merged with COPE v1.2.5, and unique nucleotide sequences were defined as clonotypes. MiTCR v1.1 was used to align the clonotypes against IMGT TRBV, TRBD and TRBJ reference segments. Only V-J combinations with frequency above 0.0001, covering 99.2% of repertoires, were analysed. A TCS score was defined as the ratio of F50 (clonal expansion) to E x V (chaos), with BLOSUM62-based TCRdist applied between CDR3 peptides within each V-J. Welch's t-statistics and random forest reduced 514 V-J features to about 12, which were used in a naive Bayes classifier (R e1071). In-frame beta chains were kept once TCRdb had trimmed the public reads at Q25 with fastp and called clones with MiXCR. Rows with one shared CDR3 protein collapse into an entry with the most common genes and DNA. None of the V and J calls come from the authors' own analysis; TCRdb made them. The sample table records a few hundred thousand distinct CDR3 sequences; roughly a sixth of these occur just once. Around 17% of the sample rests with the top ten.

Ophthalmopathy patients had moderately to severely active disease, Clinical Activity Score of at least 3, NOSPECS grade of at least 4, and duration under 3 months. The study excluded patients with uncontrolled infections, other autoimmune diseases, pregnancy or lactation. Diagnoses were based on clinical symptoms, serum thyroxine and TRAb, thyroid ultrasound and orbital computed tomography. PBMCs were separated from roughly 10 ml of fresh peripheral blood using Ficoll-Paque density gradient centrifugation. Total RNA was extracted using Trizol reagent, and RNA quality was assessed on an Agilent 2100 Bioanalyzer. This clonotype was observed at least ten times. The target of this receptor is not known. Base-call qualities are not available, and no considerably larger clone is one nucleotide away. This TCR was recovered from a woman under 30 with Graves' ophthalmopathy. Sequencing input: blood.

The nucleotide sequence reads as follows: TGTGCCCTTCAAGGGGAGAGCTCCTACGAGCAGTACTTC. Translation gives CALQGESSYEQYF. The sequence joins TRBV27 to TRBJ2-7; the D match is possibly TRBD1 or TRBD2, with 5 bases aligned in each. Reading the germline V gene (reference sequence) gives CDR1 MNHEY and CDR2 SMNVEV. The CDR3 spans 13 residues, from the cysteine through the phenylalanine. The sequence is cut down to CDR3 DNA, 39 bases in frame from base 1. V is cut by 11 bases and J by 0 bases, and the space between the germline ends is 14 bases.